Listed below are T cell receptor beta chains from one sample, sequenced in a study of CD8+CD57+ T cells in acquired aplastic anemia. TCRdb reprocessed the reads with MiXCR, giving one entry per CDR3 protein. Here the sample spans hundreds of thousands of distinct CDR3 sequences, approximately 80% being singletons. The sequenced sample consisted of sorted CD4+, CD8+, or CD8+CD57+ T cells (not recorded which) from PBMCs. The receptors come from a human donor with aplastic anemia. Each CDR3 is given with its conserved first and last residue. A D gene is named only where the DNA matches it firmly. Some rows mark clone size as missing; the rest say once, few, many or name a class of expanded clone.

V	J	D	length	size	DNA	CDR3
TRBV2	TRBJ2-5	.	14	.	TGTGCCAACGAGGACGCGGCGTACCAAGAGAACCAGTACTTC	CANEDAAYQENQYF
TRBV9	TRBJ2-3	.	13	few	TGTGCCAGCAGCGAAGGGGCCGATACGCAGCAGTATTTT	CASSEGADTQQYF
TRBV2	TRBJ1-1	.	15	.	TGTGCCAGCAGCCAAGATCCGGCAAGCGCGGATGAGCCGTTCTTC	CASSQDPASADEPFF
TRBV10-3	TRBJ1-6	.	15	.	TGTGCCATCAGTGAAGTTCGAGGAACGGGGTCACCCCTCCACTTT	CAISEVRGTGSPLHF
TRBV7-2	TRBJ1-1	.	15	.	TGTGCCAGCAGCTTAGATGGGAGAGGGGATACTGAAGCTTTCTTT	CASSLDGRGDTEAFF
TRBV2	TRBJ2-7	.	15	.	TGTGCCAGCAGTGTGGTAGCGACCAGCTCCTACGAGCAGTACTTC	CASSVVATSSYEQYF
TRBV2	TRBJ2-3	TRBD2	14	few	TGTGCCAGCAGCTTAGCGGGAGGTCCCGCTACTACGTATTTT	CASSLAGGPATTYF
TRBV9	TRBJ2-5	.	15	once	TGTGCCAGCAGCGTAGAGGACTATCCCCTGGAACTACTGTACTTC	CASSVEDYPLELLYF
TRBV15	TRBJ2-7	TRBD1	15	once	TGTGCCACCAGCAGAGGGAGACAGGGGGGAGATGAGCAGTACTTC	CATSRGRQGGDEQYF
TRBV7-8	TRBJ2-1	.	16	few	TGTGCCAGCAGCTTACCGAGAGGCCCCGATACGCAGTATCAGTTCTTC	CASSLPRGPDTQYQFF
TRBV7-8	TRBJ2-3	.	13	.	TGTGCCAGCAGGTTCGGGGGCGCTGATGATCCGCAGTTT	CASRFGGADDPQF
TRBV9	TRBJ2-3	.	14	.	TGTGCCAGCAGCGTAGGGGCAGATACGCAGTCTCAGTATTTT	CASSVGADTQSQYF
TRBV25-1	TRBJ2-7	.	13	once	TGTGCCACCAGCGAATTTGTCGGGGCCGAAGAGTACTTC	CATSEFVGAEEYF
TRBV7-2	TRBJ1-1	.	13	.	TGTGCCAGCAGCGATGCGGGGGGACCCGAAACGCAGTTT	CASSDAGGPETQF
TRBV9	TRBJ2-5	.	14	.	TGTGCCAGCAGCGGAGGGGCCACGAGAAATAAGCCCCACTTC	CASSGGATRNKPHF
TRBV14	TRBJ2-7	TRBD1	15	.	TGTGCCAGCAGCCAAGAGACAGGGGGCTTCTACGAGCAGTACTTC	CASSQETGGFYEQYF
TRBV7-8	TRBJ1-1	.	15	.	TGTGCCAGCAGCTTAGAGGGAAGTGCCGATACTCAATATTTCTTT	CASSLEGSADTQYFF
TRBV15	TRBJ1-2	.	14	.	TGTGCCACCAGCAGAGACGGCAAACTCTATGGCTACACCTTC	CATSRDGKLYGYTF
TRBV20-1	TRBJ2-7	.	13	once	TGCAGTGCTAGTACCCCGACGTCCTACGAGCAGTACTTC	CSASTPTSYEQYF
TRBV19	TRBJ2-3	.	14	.	TGTGCCAGTAGTATAGCGAGCGGTCCCGATACTCAGCATTTC	CASSIASGPDTQHF
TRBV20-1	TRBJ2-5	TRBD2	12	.	TGCAGTGCTCTGGGGGGGGGGGAGACCCAGTACTTC	CSALGGGETQYF
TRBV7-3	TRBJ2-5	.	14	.	TGTGCCAGCAGCTTAACAGGAGAGACGCAGAACTTTTACTTC	CASSLTGETQNFYF
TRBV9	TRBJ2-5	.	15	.	TGTGCCAGCAGCGGGGGGGACCGACAGGGAGAGACCCAGTACTTC	CASSGGDRQGETQYF
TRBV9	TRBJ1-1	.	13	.	TGTGCCAGCAGTCCTCCACGGAACACTGAAGCTTTCTTT	CASSPPRNTEAFF
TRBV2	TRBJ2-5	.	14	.	TGTGCCAGCAGTGGAGCGTATAGGAATCAGCCCCAGCACTTT	CASSGAYRNQPQHF
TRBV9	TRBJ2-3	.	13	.	TGTGCCAGCAGCGTAGGGGGCAAAACTCCGTATTTTTTT	CASSVGGKTPYFF
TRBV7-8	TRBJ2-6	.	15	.	TGTGCCAGCAGCTCCGGGGATACGGGTGGACAGTTCTTCACTTTC	CASSSGDTGGQFFTF
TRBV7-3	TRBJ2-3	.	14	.	TGTGCCAGCAGCTTAACGAAGGGGCCCTACACGCAGGATTTT	CASSLTKGPYTQDF
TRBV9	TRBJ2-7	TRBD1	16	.	TGTGCCACCCCCCGGCCTGGGGACAGGCGGCCCTTCGAGCAGTACTTC	CATPRPGDRRPFEQYF
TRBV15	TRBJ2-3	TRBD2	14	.	TGTGCCAGCAGCCAACTAGCGGGAGAAGATACGCAGTATTTT	CASSQLAGEDTQYF
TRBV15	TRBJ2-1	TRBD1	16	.	TGTGCCACCAGCAGAGATAGACAGGGCTTTTACAATGAGCAGTTCTTC	CATSRDRQGFYNEQFF
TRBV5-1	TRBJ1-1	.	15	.	TGTGCCAGCAGCTTGGAGGTGGGTTACAACACTGAAGCTTTCTTT	CASSLEVGYNTEAFF
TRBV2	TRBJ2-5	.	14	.	TGTGCCACCAGTGGGGGCTGCGGGCATGAGACCCAGTACTTC	CATSGGCGHETQYF